These T cell receptor beta chains were read from a single sample in a study of blood T cells in healthy people across ages. MiXCR, run by TCRdb on the 5' RACE reads, gives a single entry per CDR3 protein. The sample lists about 1.6 million distinct CDR3 sequences, about 35% occurring once. The sequencing input was blood. Receptors were obtained from a young woman in good health. The CDR3 runs from the conserved cysteine through the conserved F or W. The D gene is left open where the match is weak. Rows give clone size only sometimes, using once, few, many, or a class for an expanded clone.

CDR3: CASSVSSGPQTQYF
DNA: TGTGCCAGCAGCGTTTCTAGCGGACCACAGACCCAGTACTTC
size: few
J: TRBJ2-5
V: TRBV9
D: TRBD2

CDR3: CASSLAGPREQYF
DNA: TGTGCCAGCAGCTTAGCTGGACCAAGGGAGCAGTACTTC
size: -
J: TRBJ2-7
V: TRBV4-2
D: -

CDR3: CSARVGDGTDTQYF
DNA: TGCAGTGCTAGAGTAGGTGATGGCACAGATACGCAGTATTTT
size: -
J: TRBJ2-3
V: TRBV20-1
D: -

CDR3: CATSAPASTDTQYF
DNA: TGTGCCACCAGTGCCCCGGCTAGCACAGATACGCAGTATTTT
size: -
J: TRBJ2-3
V: TRBV24-1
D: -

CDR3: CASSRPGARETQYF
DNA: TGTGCCAGCAGTCGACCGGGAGCTAGAGAGACCCAGTACTTC
size: few
J: TRBJ2-5
V: TRBV3-1
D: -

CDR3: CASSQEGMYNEQFF
DNA: TGTGCCAGCAGCCAAGAGGGGATGTACAATGAGCAGTTCTTC
size: -
J: TRBJ2-1
V: TRBV3-1
D: -

CDR3: CASSLSAGPSLDTQYF
DNA: TGTGCCAGCAGTTTATCCGCGGGACCGAGCCTAGATACGCAGTATTTT
size: few
J: TRBJ2-3
V: TRBV27
D: -

CDR3: CASSQSSRNTEAFF
DNA: TGTGCCAGCAGCCAGAGTTCGAGGAACACTGAAGCTTTCTTT
size: few
J: TRBJ1-1
V: TRBV3-1
D: -

CDR3: CSAAGQEFQLLAKNIQYF
DNA: TGCAGTGCTGCGGGACAGGAATTTCAACTTCTAGCCAAAAACATTCAGTACTTC
size: -
J: TRBJ2-4
V: TRBV20-1
D: TRBD1

CDR3: CASGRTGSTDTQYF
DNA: TGTGCCAGCGGCCGGACTGGTAGCACAGATACGCAGTATTTT
size: -
J: TRBJ2-3
V: TRBV9
D: -

CDR3: CASSLSGRELGETQYF
DNA: TGTGCCAGCAGCTTAAGCGGGCGGGAGTTGGGGGAGACCCAGTACTTC
size: -
J: TRBJ2-5
V: TRBV7-3
D: TRBD2

CDR3: CASSQVIGGLSGYTF
DNA: TGCGCCAGCAGCCAAGTAATCGGGGGGCTAAGCGGCTACACCTTC
size: -
J: TRBJ1-2
V: TRBV4-1
D: -

CDR3: CASLLDTQYF
DNA: TGTGCCAGCCTGCTAGATACGCAGTATTTT
size: few
J: TRBJ2-3
V: TRBV27
D: -

CDR3: CSARDEDYRGSYEQYF
DNA: TGCAGTGCTAGAGACGAAGACTACCGGGGCTCCTACGAGCAGTACTTC
size: -
J: TRBJ2-7
V: TRBV20-1
D: -

CDR3: CSAIPQREGYEQYF
DNA: TGCAGTGCTATTCCCCAGCGGGAGGGGTACGAGCAGTACTTC
size: few
J: TRBJ2-7
V: TRBV20-1
D: TRBD2

CDR3: CASSEPKRVLNTEAFF
DNA: TGTGCCAGCAGTGAACCAAAAAGGGTATTGAACACTGAAGCTTTCTTT
size: -
J: TRBJ1-1
V: TRBV2
D: -

CDR3: CASSQELSNYGYTF
DNA: TGCGCCAGCAGCCAAGAATTGTCTAACTATGGCTACACCTTC
size: few
J: TRBJ1-2
V: TRBV4-1
D: -

CDR3: CAWSSGVEQDF
DNA: TGTGCCTGGTCGAGCGGGGTCGAGCAGGACTTC
size: -
J: TRBJ2-7
V: TRBV30
D: TRBD2